A single sample is the source of the 24 T cell receptor beta chains below, sequenced in a study of T cells in Graves' hyperthyroidism and ophthalmopathy. Amplified regions were TCR beta CDR3 sequences from RNA transcripts. HTBI primers were used for first-round RT-PCR of the TCR CDR3. One entry per CDR3 protein, called by TCRdb with MiXCR from the multiplex PCR reads. The table includes hundreds of thousands of distinct CDR3 sequences, about 13% detected once. Sequenced material: blood. The receptor source for this set is a woman between 18 and 29 years old with Graves' hyperthyroidism.

With regard to this clonotype: Possible read error: a much larger clone is one base away. V and J are TRBV4-2 and TRBJ2-3, with TRBD2 matching over 9 bases. V lost 0 bases to trimming and J lost 1 base; unmatched junction nucleotides: 5. The CDR3 loop spans 17 amino acids. CDR1 is LGHNA and CDR2 is YNFKEQ in the germline V gene. The CDR3 DNA sequence: TGTGCCAGCAGCCAAGATGGCGCTAGCGGGGGCACAGATACGCAGTATTTT. Its translation is CASSQDGASGGTDTQYF.

The chain combines TRBV18 with TRBJ2-5; D may be TRBD1 or TRBD2 (5 bases each). Per germline, CDR1 KGHSH and CDR2 LQKENI. CDR3 size: 14 residues. V was trimmed by 4 bases and J by 5 bases, leaving 14 bases between them. The DNA of the CDR3 is TGTGCCAGCTCACTCCGGGACGGCGGGGAGACCCAGTACTTC. Protein: CASSLRDGGETQYF.

This clonotype was seen a single time. The chain joins TRBV27 to TRBJ1-2; no firm D call. The ends were cut back, 2 bases at V and 4 bases at J, with 11 bases in the middle. Germline lookup yields CDR1 MNHEY and CDR2 SMNVEV (reference sequence). This CDR3 region has 14 residues. Written as DNA, the CDR3 is TGTGCCAGCAGTTTAAGTTCCGGGTTCTATGGCTACACCTTC. This gives the protein CASSLSSGFYGYTF.

This clonotype was detected many times. The chain links TRBV7-9 to TRBJ2-1; no clear D gene. V lost 0 bases to trimming and J lost 5 bases, with 5 bases between them. CDR1 and CDR2 from the germline V gene are SEHNR and FQNEAQ (reference sequence). This CDR3 has 13 amino acids. The CDR3 is CASSLAMNNEQFF. CDR3 bases: TGTGCCAGCAGCTTAGCTATGAACAATGAGCAGTTCTTC. The full variable domain, in which reference TRBV7-9 and TRBJ2-1 provide the parts outside the CDR3, is DTGVSQNPRHKITKRGQNVTFRCDPISEHNRLYWYRQTLGQGPEFLTYFQNEAQLEKSRLLSDRFSAERPKGSFSTLEIQRTEQGDSAMYLCASSLAMNNEQFFGPGTRLTVL.

There are many counts of this clonotype. CDR3 in amino acids: CASSVLAGDGKTQYF. The CDR3 DNA reads as TGTGCCAGCAGCGTACTAGCGGGAGACGGAAAGACCCAGTACTTC. This chain joins TRBV9 and TRBJ2-5; 10 bases are a match to TRBD2. Unmatched junction bases numbered 6, after V lost 1 base and J lost 6 bases. Germline V CDR1 and CDR2: SGDLS, YYNGEE. This CDR3 is built from 15 residues.

This chain joins TRBV18 and TRBJ2-7; TRBD2 matches 8 bases. The CDR3 is 18 amino acids. The trim removed 4 bases at V and 2 bases at J, leaving 16 bases unmatched. Per germline, CDR1 KGHSH and CDR2 LQKENI. CDR3 sequence: CASSQWPSLAGLPYEQYF. CDR3 DNA: TGTGCCAGCTCACAATGGCCCTCCCTAGCGGGTCTACCCTACGAGCAGTACTTC. The variable domain in full, with the rest retrieved from reference TRBV18 and TRBJ2-7, is NAGVMQNPRHLVRRRGQEARLRCSPMKGHSHVYWYRQLPEEGLKFMVYLQKENIIDESGMPKERFSAEFPKEGPSILRIQQVVRGDSAAYFCASSQWPSLAGLPYEQYFGPGTRLTVT.

This clonotype was picked up a small number of times. V is TRBV5-6 and J is TRBJ1-2; 10 bases fit TRBD1. The germline V gene encodes CDR1 SGHDT and CDR2 YYEEEE. The V and J ends lost 4 bases and 6 bases, in that order; junction bases with no gene match: 6. This CDR3 region has 14 residues. The CDR3, as DNA: TGTGCCAGCAGCCCGGGACAGGGGAATCATGGCTACACCTTC. The encoded protein is CASSPGQGNHGYTF. The variable domain in full, completed from reference TRBV5-6 and TRBJ1-2, reads DAGVTQSPTHLIKTRGQQVTLRCSPKSGHDTVSWYQQALGQGPQFIFQYYEEEERQRGNFPDRFSGHQFPNYSSELNVNALLLGDSALYLCASSPGQGNHGYTFGSGTRLTVV.

At least ten counts were recorded for this clonotype. The chain recombines TRBV6-6 with TRBJ1-1; D remains unclear. The CDR3 is made up of 14 amino acids. Germline CDR1 and CDR2: MNHNY and SVGAGI (reference sequence). Trimming removed 2 bases at V and 0 bases at J, with 7 bases between. The CDR3, as DNA: TGTGCCAGCAGTTACGAAGGGATGAACACTGAAGCTTTCTTT. As protein: CASSYEGMNTEAFF.

This clonotype was counted at least ten times. V usage is TRBV2 and J usage is TRBJ2-1; TRBD2 agrees at 7 bases. The CDR3 runs to 14 residues. V was pared by 3 bases and J by 4 bases, with 3 bases of the junction left unmatched. Germline CDR1 is SNHLY and CDR2 is FYNNEI. The CDR3 bases are TGTGCCAGCAGTGACGGGACTACGTACAATGAGCAGTTCTTC. Residues: CASSDGTTYNEQFF.

This clonotype rates as medium-sized. CDR3 DNA sequence: TGTGCCAGCAGCTTAGGCGGGAACACTGAAGCTTTCTTT. It yields the protein CASSLGGNTEAFF. The chain joins TRBV28 to TRBJ1-1, with D uncertain. Trimming took off 6 bases at V and 1 base at J, with 9 bases between the two ends. The CDR3 spans 13 residues. Germline V gene lookup returns CDR1 MDHEN and CDR2 SYDVKM.

This clonotype occurred a few times. A read error may produce the germline difference seen at one junction end. The rearrangement uses TRBV7-2 and TRBJ1-4; possible D gene TRBD1, 6 bases. The CDR3 is made up of 15 amino acids. The germline CDR1 and CDR2 sequences are SGHTA and FQGNSA. This CDR3 is CASRLGGAINEKLFF. As DNA, the CDR3 is TGTGCCAGCAGGTTAGGGGGAGCAATTAATGAAAAACTGTTTTTT. Combining the CDR3 with reference TRBV7-2 and TRBJ1-4 gives the whole variable domain GAGVSQSPSNKVTEKGKDVELRCDPISGHTALYWYRQSLGQGLEFLIYFQGNSAPDKSGLPSDRFSAERTGGSVSTLTIQRTQQEDSAVYLCASRLGGAINEKLFFGSGTQLSVL.

This clonotype was counted ten times or more. The chain joins TRBV6-2 or TRBV6-3 to TRBJ2-3; D is perhaps TRBD2 (6 bases). The CDR3 runs to 15 residues. V lost 4 bases and J lost 0, with 11 bases in between. CDR1 and CDR2 from the germline V gene are MNHEY and SVGEGT. CDR3 bases: TGTGCCAGCAGTTCCCTAGCGCATAGCACAGATACGCAGTATTTT. Its translation: CASSSLAHSTDTQYF.

Concerning this clonotype: Possible read error: a much larger clone is one base away. V gene TRBV7-8 combines with J gene TRBJ2-1; 9 bases agree with TRBD2. This CDR3 spans 16 amino acids. Germline CDR1 reads SGHVS; CDR2 reads FQNEAQ. CDR3 residues: CANSPARLAAYNEQLF. The CDR3 nucleotides read TGTGCCAACAGCCCGGCGCGACTAGCGGCTTACAATGAGCAGCTCTTC. Drawing the rest from reference TRBV7-8 and TRBJ2-1, the complete variable domain is GAGVSQSPRYKVAKRGQDVALRCDPISGHVSLFWYQQALGQGPEFLTYFQNEAQLDKSGLPSDRFFAERPEGSVSTLKIQRTQQEDSAVYLCANSPARLAAYNEQLFGPGTRLTVL.

This clonotype was recorded a few times. This rearrangement joins TRBV7-9 to TRBJ1-6; perhaps TRBD1 as D (5 bases). The CDR3 spans 15 residues. The V end lost 1 base, the J end lost 5 bases, and 9 bases lay between the germline ends. Germline assignment: CDR1 SEHNR and CDR2 FQNEAQ (reference sequence). The CDR3 bases are TGTGCCAGCAGCTTAGGGCAGGGTCATAATTCACCCCTCCACTTT. It encodes CASSLGQGHNSPLHF.

In the case of this clonotype: A single base separates this from a much larger clone, so it may be a read error. This chain uses TRBV6-6 with TRBJ1-2; 10 bases are shared with TRBD1. This CDR3 has 15 amino acids. Germline lookup yields CDR1 MNHNY and CDR2 SVGAGI (reference sequence). The CDR3 nucleotides are TGTGCCAGCAGTTACTCGGGACAGGGGAACTATTGCTACACCTTC. Protein: CASSYSGQGNYCYTF.

CDR3 DNA sequence: TGCAGTGCTAGAGGGCTCCAAGCCGAGGACTATGGCTACACCTTC. As protein: CSARGLQAEDYGYTF. This chain connects TRBV20-1 to TRBJ1-2, with no clear D. Trimming left V 1 base short and J 3 bases short, with 15 bases between. The CDR3 is 15 residues long. The germline gives CDR1 DFQATT, CDR2 SNEGSKA (reference sequence).

This clonotype has a handful of counts. The rearrangement links TRBV12-3 or TRBV12-4 to TRBJ2-5; 11 bases are a match to TRBD2. There are 17 residues in the CDR3. V gave up 3 bases and J gave up 4 bases; unmatched junction bases: 10. This CDR3 reads CASSLGSGGAGRETQYF. The CDR3 nucleotides read TGTGCCAGCAGTTTGGGTAGCGGGGGGGCCGGGAGAGAGACCCAGTACTTC.

This clonotype was detected ten times or more. The chain carries TRBV12-3 or TRBV12-4 and TRBJ2-3, with D possibly TRBD1 on 5 matching bases. The CDR3 has 15 amino acids. V lost 3 bases to trimming and J lost 2 bases, with 12 bases between them. The DNA for the CDR3 is TGTGCCAGCAGTTTGGGGCAGCTATTCACAGATACGCAGTATTTT. Its translation is CASSLGQLFTDTQYF.

This clonotype was counted only a few times. The chain joins TRBV10-3 to TRBJ2-2; 9 bases agree with TRBD2. V was pared by 11 bases and J by 1 base, with 5 bases of the junction left unmatched. CDR1 is ENHRY, CDR2 SYGVKD, per germline. The CDR3 is 14 amino acids. CDR3 sequence: CAALRGGNTGELFF. The DNA for the CDR3 is TGTGCCGCCCTGCGGGGGGGGAACACCGGGGAGCTGTTTTTT.

This clonotype was counted many times. V usage is TRBV24-1 and J usage is TRBJ2-1; possible D gene TRBD2, 5 bases. The CDR3 sequence is 20 residues long. Germline V gene data show CDR1 as KGHDR and CDR2 as SFDVKD. V shed 3 bases and J shed 7 bases, with 30 bases lying between them. CDR3 sequence reads: CATSDPPSFWEFTPRNEQFF. In DNA, the CDR3 is TGTGCCACCAGTGATCCACCTTCGTTCTGGGAGTTCACGCCTCGGAATGAGCAGTTCTTC.

This clonotype turned up a few times. The chain combines TRBV2 with TRBJ1-5; D is uncertain. Trimming left V 0 bases short and J 2 bases short, with 5 bases between. The CDR3 runs 14 residues. Germline CDR1 and CDR2: SNHLY and FYNNEI. As DNA, the CDR3 is TGTGCCAGCAGTGAAGCCTGGGGCAATCAGCCCCAGCATTTT. The encoded protein is CASSEAWGNQPQHF.

This clonotype was seen repeatedly, ten times or more. The V call is TRBV5-4, the J call TRBJ2-5; 7 bases are shared with TRBD1. The CDR3 is made up of 14 amino acids. Germline CDR1 is SGHNT and CDR2 is YYREEE (reference sequence). Trimming removed 3 bases from V and 0 bases from J; junction bases left unmatched: 2. The CDR3 nucleotides are TGTGCCAGCAGCTCGACAGGGTACCAAGAGACCCAGTACTTC. Translating gives CASSSTGYQETQYF.

This clonotype was seen at least ten times. CDR3 sequence (DNA): TGCAGTGCTAGATTGAACTACCAAGAGACCCAGTACTTC. It codes for CSARLNYQETQYF. This chain uses TRBV20-1 with TRBJ2-5; D not certain. CDR1 is DFQATT, CDR2 SNEGSKA, per germline (reference sequence). Between the trimmed V and J ends, which lost 2 bases and 0 bases, there was a span of 7 bases. There are 13 residues in the CDR3.

Note on this clonotype: A much larger clonotype is one base distant, so this may be a read error. The chain has TRBV6-2 or TRBV6-3 and TRBJ2-2; 7 bases are shared with TRBD2. Per the germline V gene, CDR1 is MNHEY and CDR2 is SVGEGT. The CDR3 contains 15 residues. CDR3 in amino acids: CATFYTSDGTGEPFF. The DNA of the CDR3 is TGTGCCACCTTCTATACTAGCGATGGCACCGGGGAGCCGTTTTTT.